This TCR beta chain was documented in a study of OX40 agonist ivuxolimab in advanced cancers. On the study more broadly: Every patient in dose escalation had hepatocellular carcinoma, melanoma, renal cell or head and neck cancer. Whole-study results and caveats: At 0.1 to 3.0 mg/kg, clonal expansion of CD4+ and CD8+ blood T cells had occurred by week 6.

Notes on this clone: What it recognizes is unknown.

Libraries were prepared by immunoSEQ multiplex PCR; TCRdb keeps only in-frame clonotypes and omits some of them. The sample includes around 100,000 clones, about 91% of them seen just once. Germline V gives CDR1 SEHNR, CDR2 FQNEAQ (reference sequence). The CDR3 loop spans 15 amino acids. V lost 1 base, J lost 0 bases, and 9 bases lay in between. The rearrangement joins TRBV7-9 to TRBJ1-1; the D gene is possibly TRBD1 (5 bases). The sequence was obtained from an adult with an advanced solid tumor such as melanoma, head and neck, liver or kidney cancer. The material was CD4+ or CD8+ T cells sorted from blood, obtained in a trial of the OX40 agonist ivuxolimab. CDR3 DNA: TGTGCCAGCAGCTTAGGGCAGACAGTGAACACTGAAGCTTTCTTT. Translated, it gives CASSLGQTVNTEAFF.